The 5 T cell receptor beta chains given below trace back to one sample, sequenced in a study of cytomegalovirus exposure and HLA in healthy donors. Primers: 60 Vbeta forward and 13 Jbeta reverse. The table came from immunoSEQ multiplex PCR; TCRdb's copy has only in-frame clones and leaves some out. In all, the sample yields 20,000 to 25,000 clones. The sequenced sample was PBMCs. These receptor sequences come from a man aged 60-69 years in good health and CMV-seropositive.

The J gene is TRBJ2-1, the V gene TRBV7-2; TRBD2 matches at 9 bases. The CDR3 is 16 residues long. Trimming cost V 5 bases and J 7 bases; bases outside gene matches: 12. Germline V gene lookup returns CDR1 SGHTA and CDR2 FQGNSA. Written as DNA, the CDR3 is TGTGCCAGCAGCACGAGGACTAGCGCCCTGGGGAATGAGCAGTTCTTC. Protein: CASSTRTSALGNEQFF.

The V and J genes are TRBV5-4 and TRBJ2-1; TRBD2 agrees at 13 bases. V lost 0 bases and J lost 4; bases outside the gene matches: 1. The CDR3 is made up of 16 amino acids. Germline V CDR1 and CDR2: SGHNT, YYREEE (reference sequence). The DNA for the CDR3 is TGTGCCAGCAGCTTGGCGGGACTAGCGGGGTACAATGAGCAGTTCTTC. Its protein product is CASSLAGLAGYNEQFF.

This chain connects TRBV6-1 to TRBJ1-1; 7 nucleotides align to TRBD1. This CDR3 spans 15 amino acids. The germline V gene encodes CDR1 MNHNS and CDR2 SASEGT. With V trimmed by 4 bases and J by 1 base, 6 bases remained unmatched. The CDR3 reads CASSGRGRGNTEAFF. As DNA, the CDR3 is TGTGCCAGCAGTGGGAGGGGGCGCGGGAACACTGAAGCTTTCTTT.

The chain joins TRBV6-1 to TRBJ1-2; TRBD1 matches at 8 bases. V was clipped by 6 bases and J by 7 bases; unmatched bases: 10. Germline V gene data show CDR1 as MNHNS and CDR2 as SASEGT. The CDR3 consists of 14 residues. This CDR3 reads CASSDRQGMGGYTF. As DNA, the CDR3 is TGTGCCAGCAGCGACCGACAGGGGATGGGTGGCTACACCTTC.

The CDR3 protein is CASSPTTGMDYGYTF. The CDR3, as DNA: TGTGCCAGCAGCCCGACGACAGGGATGGACTATGGCTACACCTTC. The genes are TRBV6-5 and TRBJ1-2, with 7 nucleotides matching TRBD1. The germline CDR1 and CDR2 sequences are MNHEY and SVGAGI. V was clipped by 6 bases and J by 3 bases; unmatched bases: 10. The CDR3 runs 15 residues.